A single sample gave rise to the 30 T cell receptor beta chains below, sequenced in a study of blood T cells in healthy people across ages (dated by TCRdb to 2015 to 2017). The library was obtained by 5' RACE. The instrument given in TCRdb is Illumina HiSeq 2500. The second PCR ran for about 6 to 12 cycles and used a J-beta primer mix along with a sample-barcoded 5' primer. Starting from the raw public reads, TCRdb applied fastp trimming at Q25, assembled clones with MiXCR and retained in-frame beta chains. One record per CDR3 amino acid sequence lists the most common genes and DNA. The sample records about 780,000 distinct CDR3 sequences, more than 35% of which are singletons. The top ten clones comprise less than 20% of the sample. Sequencing was done on a sample of blood. The receptors come from a man older than 75 in good health.

This chain uses TRBV3-1 with TRBJ1-2, with a possible D match to TRBD1 (6 bases). The CDR3 sequence is 15 residues long. Germline V lookup: CDR1 LGHDT, CDR2 YNNKEL (reference sequence). The V gene lost 1 base and the J gene lost 6 bases, with 15 bases spanning the gap. The CDR3 DNA is TGTGCCAGCAGCCAAGCCCCGCAGGGGAGACATGGCTACACCTTC. Protein product: CASSQAPQGRHGYTF.

In regard to this clonotype: One end of the junction does not line up with germline, which may come from a read error. This rearrangement joins TRBV12-3 or TRBV12-4 to TRBJ2-3, with D possibly being TRBD2 (5 bases). This CDR3 is built from 14 residues. The CDR3 here is CASSLIGRADAQYF. CDR3 nucleotide sequence: TGTGCCAGCAGTTTAATAGGGAGAGCAGATGCGCAGTATTTT.

This clonotype has just a few counts. V is TRBV5-1 and J is TRBJ2-7; 8 bases agree with TRBD1. The J call may be wrong; the DNA end is better matched by TRBJ2-5. The CDR3 extends over 16 amino acids. CDR1 and CDR2 (germline): SGHRS, YFSETQ. The CDR3 bases are TGCGCCAGCAGCTTGGGTTCCCAGGGGGCCGTGGAGACCCAGTACTTC. Amino acid sequence: CASSLGSQGAVETQYF.

The chain links TRBV7-3 to TRBJ2-1; the D gene is possibly TRBD2 (5 bases). CDR1 and CDR2 (germline): SGHTA, FQGTGA. The CDR3 sequence is 17 residues long. The V end was cut by 1 base, the J end by 2 bases, with 15 bases between. The CDR3, as DNA: TGTGCCAGCAGCTTAATGGGTGGGAGTGGGGCCTACAATGAGCAGTTCTTC. It translates to CASSLMGGSGAYNEQFF. The full variable domain, its missing parts supplied by reference TRBV7-3 and TRBJ2-1, is GAGVSQTPSNKVTEKGKYVELRCDPISGHTALYWYRQSLGQGPEFLIYFQGTGAADDSGLPNDRFFAVRPEGSVSTLKIQRTERGDSAVYLCASSLMGGSGAYNEQFFGPGTRLTVL.

The V call is TRBV5-1, the J call TRBJ2-1; tentatively, D is TRBD2 (5 bases). Germline loops: CDR1 SGHRS, CDR2 YFSETQ. Trimming took 4 bases from V and 0 from J, leaving 11 bases between them. The CDR3 contains 15 residues. Written as DNA, the CDR3 is TGCGCCAGCAGCGAGGGTGCTAGCTCCTACAATGAGCAGTTCTTC. Protein product: CASSEGASSYNEQFF.

This sequence joins TRBV6-2 or TRBV6-3 and TRBJ2-7, with D unresolved. The V gene's germline CDR1 is MNHEY and CDR2 SVGEGT. The CDR3 is 13 amino acids. The ends were cut back, 7 bases at V and 2 bases at J, with 12 bases in the middle. CDR3 DNA sequence: TGTGCCAGCACCCAGAACGGCCCCTACGAGCAGTACTTC. It codes for CASTQNGPYEQYF.

The sample holds a few counts of this clonotype. J is TRBJ2-7 and V is TRBV28; TRBD2 agrees at 10 bases. Germline loops: CDR1 MDHEN, CDR2 SYDVKM. The CDR3 runs to 14 residues. J was trimmed by 2 bases and V by 7 bases; bases with no gene match: 5. The CDR3 here is CASIASGRAYEQYF. Here the CDR3 DNA reads TGTGCCAGCATCGCTAGCGGGAGAGCCTACGAGCAGTACTTC.

This clonotype was found a few times. The V and J genes are TRBV25-1 and TRBJ2-7; D tentatively fits TRBD1 or TRBD2 (5 bases each). Germline CDR1 MGHDK, CDR2 SYGVNS. The V end was cut by 2 bases, the J end by 2 bases, with 10 bases between. This CDR3 is built from 14 residues. The CDR3 protein is CASSEVQGAYEQYF. The CDR3, as DNA: TGTGCCAGCAGTGAAGTGCAGGGAGCCTACGAGCAGTACTTC.

This clonotype was detected a few times. The chain joins TRBV5-4 to TRBJ1-2, with a tentative D call TRBD1 (5 bases). Germline CDR1 and CDR2: SGHNT and YYREEE (reference sequence). The CDR3 is 14 residues long. Between the trimmed V and J ends, which lost 2 bases and 5 bases, there was a span of 13 bases. The CDR3 DNA is TGTGCCAGCAGCTTCGGGGGAGGAGGGTATGGCTACACCTTC. It yields the protein CASSFGGGGYGYTF. Using reference TRBV5-4 and TRBJ1-2 for the parts outside the CDR3, the full variable domain is ETGVTQSPTHLIKTRGQQVTLRCSSQSGHNTVSWYQQALGQGPQFIFQYYREEENGRGNFPPRFSGLQFPNYSSELNVNALELDDSALYLCASSFGGGGYGYTFGSGTRLTVV.

The chain carries TRBV6-1 and TRBJ2-1; D is uncertain. V lost 4 bases and J lost 0, with 13 bases in between. Germline values: CDR1 MNHNS, CDR2 SASEGT. CDR3 length: 16 amino acids. CDR3 DNA: TGTGCCAGCAGTGGACGAGCGCGTAGCTCCTACAATGAGCAGTTCTTC. This translates into CASSGRARSSYNEQFF.

V gene TRBV20-1 combines with J gene TRBJ2-1; D gene unclear. The CDR3 totals 13 residues. The germline V and J ends were trimmed by 6 bases and 5 bases, with 14 bases remaining between them. Germline values: CDR1 DFQATT, CDR2 SNEGSKA (reference sequence). CDR3 in DNA: TGCAGTGCCCGGTCCTTGGCCGACAATGAGCAGTTCTTC. Its protein product is CSARSLADNEQFF.

This clonotype was found a few times. V gene TRBV18 combines with J gene TRBJ2-1, with 16 bases aligning to TRBD2. Germline V CDR1 and CDR2: KGHSH, LQKENI. With V trimmed by 2 bases and J by 0 bases, 13 bases remained unmatched. The CDR3 has 22 residues. The CDR3 is CASSPKASSGLAGGSSYNEQFF. In DNA form, the CDR3 reads TGTGCCAGCTCACCAAAAGCGAGCTCGGGACTAGCGGGAGGGAGCTCCTACAATGAGCAGTTCTTC.

The genes are TRBV28 and TRBJ2-3, with 10 bases fitting TRBD2. The CDR3 totals 17 residues. The V gene end was trimmed by 5 bases and the J gene end by 4 bases; junction bases not matched to a gene: 12. Germline CDR1 MDHEN, CDR2 SYDVKM. CDR3 nucleotides: TGTGCCAGCAGTCCTCCACTAGCGGGAATTAGGGCAGATACGCAGTATTTT. This encodes CASSPPLAGIRADTQYF.

The V and J genes are TRBV29-1 and TRBJ1-2; D uncertain. V lost 1 base, J lost 2 bases, and 11 bases lay in between. This CDR3 is built from 14 residues. CDR1 SQVTM and CDR2 ANQGSEA come from the germline V gene. The CDR3 spells CSVEGSQDNYGYTF. Here the CDR3 DNA reads TGCAGCGTTGAAGGATCTCAGGACAACTATGGCTACACCTTC.

This clonotype was seen many times. One end of the junction is discordant with germline, which a read error may explain. The chain is built from TRBV5-1 and TRBJ2-1; TRBD2 might be the D (5 bases). CDR3 length: 12 amino acids. Per the germline V gene, CDR1 is SGHRS and CDR2 is YFSETQ. The CDR3 sequence is CASSRDYNEQFF. The CDR3 DNA follows: TGTGCCAGCAGCCGGGATTACAATGAGCAGTTCTTC.

The V call is TRBV24-1, the J call TRBJ2-3; D may be TRBD1 or TRBD2 (5 bases each). The CDR3 is made up of 14 amino acids. Germline V CDR1 and CDR2: KGHDR, SFDVKD. Trimming stripped 5 bases from V and 5 bases from J, with 13 bases between. CDR3 sequence: CATSAGRSVDTQYF. CDR3 bases: TGTGCCACCAGTGCGGGACGGAGCGTAGATACGCAGTATTTT.

The chain is built from TRBV3-1 and TRBJ2-7; 11 bases agree with TRBD2. Unmatched junction bases numbered 7, after V lost 4 bases and J lost 5 bases. CDR1 is LGHDT, CDR2 YNNKEL, per germline (reference sequence). The CDR3 loop spans 15 amino acids. For the CDR3, the DNA is TGTGCCAGCAGCCCAAGACTAGCGGGAAACGACGAGCAGTACTTC. This encodes CASSPRLAGNDEQYF.

With regard to this clonotype: A read error may produce the germline difference seen at one junction end. The V call is TRBV6-5, the J call TRBJ2-1; D may be TRBD1 (6 bases). In germline, CDR1 is MNHEY, CDR2 SVGAGI. This CDR3 has 15 residues. This chain's CDR3 is CASCYSLQGGDEQFF. The CDR3 DNA is TGTGCCAGCTGTTACTCTCTACAGGGTGGGGATGAGCAGTTCTTC.

The chain employs TRBV5-1 and TRBJ2-5; 8 nucleotides match TRBD1. This CDR3 is 15 amino acids long. From germline, CDR1 is SGHRS and CDR2 YFSETQ. With V trimmed by 0 bases and J by 11 bases, 12 bases remained unmatched. CDR3 protein: CASSLGQGIHNEQYF. The CDR3 coding sequence is TGCGCCAGCAGCTTGGGACAGGGGATACACAATGAGCAGTACTTC. Together with reference TRBV5-1 and TRBJ2-5, the CDR3 gives the full variable domain: KAGVTQTPRYLIKTRGQQVTLSCSPISGHRSVSWYQQTPGQGLQFLFEYFSETQRNKGNFPGRFSGRQFSNSRSEMNVSTLELGDSALYLCASSLGQGIHNEQYFGPGTRLLVL.

This chain connects TRBV29-1 to TRBJ2-1, with 7 positions matching TRBD2. The V gene end was trimmed by 7 bases and the J gene end by 0 bases; junction bases not matched to a gene: 3. The CDR3 has 13 amino acids. CDR1 SQVTM and CDR2 ANQGSEA come from the germline V gene. In DNA form, the CDR3 reads TGCAGCGAAGCGGGGAGCTCCTACAATGAGCAGTTCTTC. Amino acid sequence: CSEAGSSYNEQFF.

This clonotype was recorded a few times. The chain recombines TRBV7-2 with TRBJ2-1; no firm D call. CDR3 length equals 14 residues. The V gene's germline CDR1 is SGHTA and CDR2 FQGNSA. V lost 2 bases, J lost 9 bases, and 14 bases lay in between. The CDR3 protein is CASSLLLSSGEQFF. The CDR3 bases are TGTGCCAGCAGCTTACTATTATCCTCGGGTGAGCAGTTCTTC.

The chain joins TRBV7-2 to TRBJ2-4; D is undetermined. Trimming left V 1 base short and J 0 bases short, with 7 bases between. CDR3 size: 15 residues. Germline loops: CDR1 SGHTA, CDR2 FQGNSA. CDR3 nucleotides: TGTGCCAGCAGCTTAGGGGCAGTAGCCAAAAACATTCAGTACTTC. Protein: CASSLGAVAKNIQYF.

This clonotype was found a few times. Here the CDR3 DNA reads TGTGCCAGCCTGAAGGTAGCGGGGATTTCCTACGAGCAGTACTTC. Its protein is CASLKVAGISYEQYF. The V and J genes are TRBV2 and TRBJ2-7, with TRBD2 matching over 8 bases. The J segment lost 1 base and the V segment lost 8 bases, leaving 10 bases of the junction unmatched. This CDR3 is 15 amino acids long. CDR1 and CDR2 (germline): SNHLY, FYNNEI.

The chain links TRBV28 to TRBJ1-2, with D possibly being TRBD1 (5 bases). This CDR3 has 15 residues. V dropped 8 bases and J dropped 4 bases, with 20 bases sitting between them. The germline V gene encodes CDR1 MDHEN and CDR2 SYDVKM. The DNA of the CDR3 is TGTGCCAGCCAATCCCCGGGGGGGGGTACCTATGGCTACACCTTC. Protein product: CASQSPGGGTYGYTF.

V gene TRBV2 combines with J gene TRBJ2-5; tentatively, D is TRBD2 (5 bases). This CDR3 comprises 14 residues. Trimming shortened V by 6 bases and J by 0 bases, and 11 bases separated the two germline ends. Germline loops: CDR1 SNHLY, CDR2 FYNNEI. CDR3 loop: CASSRDRHQETQYF. CDR3 nucleotide sequence: TGTGCCAGCAGCCGGGATAGGCACCAAGAGACCCAGTACTTC.

This clonotype has more than one count but fewer than ten. The rearrangement uses TRBV29-1 and TRBJ2-7; tentatively, D is TRBD1 or TRBD2 (7 bases each). Trimming took 7 bases from V and 4 from J, leaving 20 bases between them. Germline values: CDR1 SQVTM, CDR2 ANQGSEA. This CDR3 spans 14 amino acids. The CDR3 is CSALAETGTYEQYF. CDR3 nucleotides: TGCAGCGCCCTAGCGGAGACAGGGACGTACGAGCAGTACTTC.

This clonotype has just one count. The V gene is TRBV7-2, the J gene TRBJ1-5; D not resolved. The CDR3 covers 13 residues. CDR1 and CDR2 from the germline V gene are SGHTA and FQGNSA. With 4 bases removed from V and 7 bases from J, the gap between germline ends came to 11 bases. CDR3 sequence reads: CASSSKAGQPQHF. CDR3 coding DNA: TGTGCCAGCAGCTCCAAAGCGGGCCAGCCCCAGCATTTT.

The chain links TRBV28 to TRBJ1-2, with 7 bases identical to TRBD1. V lost 4 bases, J lost 6 bases, and 5 bases stayed unmatched. The germline gives CDR1 MDHEN, CDR2 SYDVKM. The CDR3 contains 13 residues. CDR3 nucleotide sequence: TGTGCCAGCAGTTCAACAGGGGAAAATGGCTACACCTTC. Its protein is CASSSTGENGYTF.

CDR3 sequence: CASSHTGTSGSPKETQYF. In nucleotides, the CDR3 is TGTGCCAGCAGCCATACCGGGACTAGCGGGAGCCCCAAAGAGACCCAGTACTTC. The chain is built from TRBV3-1 and TRBJ2-5; 14 nucleotides align to TRBD2. Germline-derived CDR1 and CDR2 are LGHDT and YNNKEL (reference sequence). V lost 3 bases to trimming and J lost 3 bases; unmatched junction nucleotides: 9. The CDR3 spans 18 residues.

The chain uses TRBV14 and TRBJ2-7, with 9 nucleotides matching TRBD1. This CDR3 comprises 17 residues. The J segment lost 6 bases and the V segment lost 4 bases, leaving 16 bases of the junction unmatched. Germline CDR1 SGHDN, CDR2 FVKESK. CDR3 sequence reads: CASSLRGQGGHYGEQYF. Written as DNA, the CDR3 is TGTGCCAGCAGCCTCCGGGGACAGGGAGGTCATTATGGCGAGCAGTACTTC.